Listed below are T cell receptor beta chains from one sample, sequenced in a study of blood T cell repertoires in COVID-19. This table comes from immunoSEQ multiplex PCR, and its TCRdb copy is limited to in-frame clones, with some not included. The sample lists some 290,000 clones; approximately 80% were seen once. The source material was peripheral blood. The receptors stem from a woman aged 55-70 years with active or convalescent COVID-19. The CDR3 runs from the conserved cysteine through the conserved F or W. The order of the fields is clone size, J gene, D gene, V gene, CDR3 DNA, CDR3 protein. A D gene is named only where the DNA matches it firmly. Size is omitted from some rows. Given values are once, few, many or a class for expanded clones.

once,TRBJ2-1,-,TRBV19,TGTGCCAGTAGTATTTCGGGGTACAATGAGCAGTTCTTC,CASSISGYNEQFF
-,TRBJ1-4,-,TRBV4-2,TGTGCCGCGGGGGGTGTCAAGGAAAAACTGTTTTTT,CAAGGVKEKLFF
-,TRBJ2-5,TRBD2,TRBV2,TGTGCCAGCTCAAGTAGAGGACTAGCGGGGCGGGAGACCCAGTACTTC,CASSSRGLAGRETQYF
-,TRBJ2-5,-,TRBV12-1,TGTGCCAGCAGCTTTTGTCATACTCATGTCACGGAGACCCAGTACTTC,CASSFCHTHVTETQYF
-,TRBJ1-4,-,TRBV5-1,TGCGCCAGCAGCCAGGGGAGTTCTAATGAAAAACTGTTTTTT,CASSQGSSNEKLFF
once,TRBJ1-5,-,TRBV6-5,TGTGCCAGCAGTTACAGCTGGAGCCAGCCCCAGCATTTT,CASSYSWSQPQHF
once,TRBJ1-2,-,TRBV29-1,TGCAGCTTTGATACAGGGTTCCCTGGCTACACCTTC,CSFDTGFPGYTF
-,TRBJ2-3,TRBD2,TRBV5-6,TGTGCCGCGGGGGGAAACACAGATACGCAGTATTTT,CAAGGNTDTQYF
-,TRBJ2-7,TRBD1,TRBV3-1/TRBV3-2,TGTGCCAGCAGCCAGACTGGACAGGCCTACGAGCAGTACTTC,CASSQTGQAYEQYF
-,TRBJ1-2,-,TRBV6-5,TGTGCCAGCAGTTACCATCAGTCTAACTATGGCTACACCTTC,CASSYHQSNYGYTF
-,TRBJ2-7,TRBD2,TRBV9,TGTGCCAGCAGCGGGACTAGCGGGGGGGCGGGCGAGCAGTACTTC,CASSGTSGGAGEQYF
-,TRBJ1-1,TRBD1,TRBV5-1,TGCGCCAGCAGCCAACGGACAGGGAAGACTGAAGCTTTCTTT,CASSQRTGKTEAFF
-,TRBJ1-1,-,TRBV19,TGTGCCAGTTACGACGGACACCTCACGGCTTTCTTT,CASYDGHLTAFF
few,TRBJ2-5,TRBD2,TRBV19,TGTGCCAGTAGTATAGGCGCGGGGGTCCCCCACCAAGAGACCCAGTACTTC,CASSIGAGVPHQETQYF
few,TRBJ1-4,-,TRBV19,TGTGCCAGTGGGTCGGGGTTGGGTATCCGGGAAAAACTGTTTTTT,CASGSGLGIREKLFF
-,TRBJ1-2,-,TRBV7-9,TGTGCCAGCAGCTTAGGGGCGATAGGCAGCCACTATGGCTACACCTTC,CASSLGAIGSHYGYTF
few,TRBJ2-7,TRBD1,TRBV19,TGTGCCAGGGGACAGGGCCGACTGTCCTACGAGCAGTACTTC,CARGQGRLSYEQYF
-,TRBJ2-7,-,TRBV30,TGTGCCTGGGGCCGCGTTTCCTACGAGCAGTACTTC,CAWGRVSYEQYF
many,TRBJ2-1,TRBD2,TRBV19,TGTGCCAGTAGCCTGACTAGCGGGGGGGGCAATGAGCAGTTCTTC,CASSLTSGGGNEQFF
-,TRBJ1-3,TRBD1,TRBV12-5,TGTGCTAGTGGTTCCTTACCTACAGGGGCCAGGGGTGATTCGAGAAACACCATATATTTT,CASGSLPTGARGDSRNTIYF
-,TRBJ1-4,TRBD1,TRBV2,TGTGCCAGCAGTTCCCGGGGGACAGGGGGTGGAGAAAAACTGTTTTTT,CASSSRGTGGGEKLFF
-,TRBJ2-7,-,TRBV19,TGTGCCAGTAGTATTTCAGGGGTGGGCGAGCAGTACTTC,CASSISGVGEQYF
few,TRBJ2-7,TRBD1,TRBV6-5,TGTGCCAGCAGTAAGGACAGGGCCCCCTACGAGCAGTACTTC,CASSKDRAPYEQYF
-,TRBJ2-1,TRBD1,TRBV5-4,TGTGCCAGCAGTCAGACAGGGGACAATGAGCAGTTCTTC,CASSQTGDNEQFF
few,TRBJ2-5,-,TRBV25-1,TGTGCCAGCAGTGAATCCCCAGGGGAAGAGACCCAGTACTTC,CASSESPGEETQYF
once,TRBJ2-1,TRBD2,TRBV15,TGTGCCACCAGCGGGGGACTAGCGGTCAATGAGCAGTTCTTC,CATSGGLAVNEQFF
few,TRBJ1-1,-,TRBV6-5,TGTGCCGTCGTGGGACTCCACTTCCTCGGAGCTTTCTTT,CAVVGLHFLGAFF
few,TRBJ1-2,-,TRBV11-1,TGTGCCAGCAGCTTAACCGACAGTACCTATGGCTACACCTTC,CASSLTDSTYGYTF
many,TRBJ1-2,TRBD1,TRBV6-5,TGTGCCAGCAGTTACTCTGGGACAGCCTATGGCTACACCTTC,CASSYSGTAYGYTF
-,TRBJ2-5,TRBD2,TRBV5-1,TGCGCCAGCTCCTTAGGGCTAGCGGGACCCCAAGAGACCCAGTACTTC,CASSLGLAGPQETQYF
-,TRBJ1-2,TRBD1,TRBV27,TGTGCCAGCAGTTTAAACAGGGGGCAGAGTGGCTACACCTTC,CASSLNRGQSGYTF
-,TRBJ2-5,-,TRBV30,TGTGCCTGGAGTGCTACAGGGATCCAAGAGACCCAGTACTTC,CAWSATGIQETQYF
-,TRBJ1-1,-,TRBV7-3,TGTGCCAGCAGCTCGGAGGGGAGGTTCACTGAAGCTTTCTTT,CASSSEGRFTEAFF
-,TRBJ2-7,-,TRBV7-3,TGTGCCAGCAGCTTAGAGGGCGGCCGTTACGAGCAGTACTTC,CASSLEGGRYEQYF
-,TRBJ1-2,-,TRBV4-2,TGTGCCAGCAGCCAAGAAGTTCGGGTCTGGGGGCCAGGGCATGGCTACACCTTC,CASSQEVRVWGPGHGYTF
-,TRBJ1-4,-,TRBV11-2,TGTGCCAGCAGCTTGAGCAGGGCGGATGAAAAACTGTTTTTT,CASSLSRADEKLFF
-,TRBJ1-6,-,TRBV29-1,TGCAGCGTTGAAGGACAGAGCTCCTATAATTCACCCCTCCACTTT,CSVEGQSSYNSPLHF
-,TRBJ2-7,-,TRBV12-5,TGTGCTAGTGGTTCTACAGGCGATTCTTCGTACGAGCAGTACTTC,CASGSTGDSSYEQYF
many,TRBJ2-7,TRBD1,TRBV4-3,TGCGCCAGCAGCCAAGATTTGGCGGGACAGGGTTTTTTCAACGAGCAGTACTTC,CASSQDLAGQGFFNEQYF
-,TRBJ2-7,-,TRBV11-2,TGTGCCAGCGCAGCGAAAACAGGGTTTACCTACGAGCAGTACTTC,CASAAKTGFTYEQYF
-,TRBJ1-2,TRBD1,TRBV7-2,TGTGCCAGCAGCTTCTCCGGACAGGGTCAGGGCTACACCTTC,CASSFSGQGQGYTF
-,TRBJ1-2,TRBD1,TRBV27,TGTGCCAGCCGCGGTTACAGGGGCGCCTATGGCTACACCTTC,CASRGYRGAYGYTF
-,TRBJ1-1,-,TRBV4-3,TGCGCCAGCAGCCGGACACTGAACACTGAAGCTTTCTTT,CASSRTLNTEAFF
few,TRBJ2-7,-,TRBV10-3,TGTGCCACCGGGACAACCTACGAGCAGTACTTC,CATGTTYEQYF
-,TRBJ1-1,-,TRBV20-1,TGCAGTGCTAGTAGGGCGGAGGACACTGAAGCTTTCTTT,CSASRAEDTEAFF
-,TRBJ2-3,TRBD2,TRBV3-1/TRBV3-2,TGTGCCAGCAGCGACGGACTAGCGGCCTTCACAGATACGCAGTATTTT,CASSDGLAAFTDTQYF
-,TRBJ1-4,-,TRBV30,TGTGCCTGGAGTGTCGGGGGGAAACTGTTTTTT,CAWSVGGKLFF